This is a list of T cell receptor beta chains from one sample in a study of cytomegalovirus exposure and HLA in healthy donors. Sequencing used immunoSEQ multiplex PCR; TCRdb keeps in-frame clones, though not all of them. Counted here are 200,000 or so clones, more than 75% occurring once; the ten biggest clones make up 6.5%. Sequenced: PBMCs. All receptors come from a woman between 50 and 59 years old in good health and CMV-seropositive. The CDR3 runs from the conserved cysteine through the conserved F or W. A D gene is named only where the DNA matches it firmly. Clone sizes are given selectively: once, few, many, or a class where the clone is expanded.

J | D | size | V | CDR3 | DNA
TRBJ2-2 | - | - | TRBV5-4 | CASSLSGGPGELFF | TGTGCCAGCAGCTTGAGTGGGGGCCCCGGGGAGCTGTTTTTT
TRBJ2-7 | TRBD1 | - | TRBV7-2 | CASSPRQGGYEQYF | TGTGCCAGCAGCCCCCGACAGGGGGGCTACGAGCAGTACTTC
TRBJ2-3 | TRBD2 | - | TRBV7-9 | CASSIGLPGLGKDTQYF | TGTGCCAGCAGCATAGGATTACCGGGACTAGGGAAAGATACGCAGTATTTT
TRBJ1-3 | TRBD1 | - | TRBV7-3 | CASSLGQHSSGNTIYF | TGTGCCAGCAGCCTGGGACAGCACAGCTCTGGAAACACCATATATTTT
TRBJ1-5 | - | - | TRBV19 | CASSGTDQPQHF | TGTGCCAGTAGTGGTACGGATCAGCCCCAGCATTTT
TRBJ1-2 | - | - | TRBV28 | CASSFNPAGFSYGYTF | TGTGCCAGCAGTTTTAACCCAGCAGGATTTAGCTATGGCTACACCTTC
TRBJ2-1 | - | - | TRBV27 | CASSTPQGSYNEQFF | TGTGCCAGCAGTACTCCCCAGGGTTCCTACAATGAGCAGTTCTTC
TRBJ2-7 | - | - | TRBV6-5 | CASSTVDSSYEQYF | TGTGCCAGCTCAACGGTGGACAGCAGTTACGAGCAGTACTTC
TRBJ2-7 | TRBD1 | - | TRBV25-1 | CASSATTGLNEQYF | TGTGCCAGCAGTGCCACGACAGGGTTGAACGAGCAGTACTTC
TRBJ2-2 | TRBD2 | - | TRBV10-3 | CAISGLAGEDTGELFF | TGTGCCATCAGTGGATTAGCGGGAGAGGACACCGGGGAGCTGTTTTTT
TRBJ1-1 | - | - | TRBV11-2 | CASSLETDVNTEAFF | TGTGCCAGCAGCTTAGAAACAGACGTGAACACTGAAGCTTTCTTT
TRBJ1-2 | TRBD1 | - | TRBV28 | CASSFGTATNYGYTF | TGTGCCAGCAGTTTTGGGACAGCTACTAACTATGGCTACACCTTC
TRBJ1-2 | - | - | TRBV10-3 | CAISELADPHRYGYTF | TGTGCCATCAGTGAGTTAGCAGATCCCCATCGCTATGGCTACACCTTC
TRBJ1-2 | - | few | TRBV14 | CASSQQRGGYGYTF | TGTGCCAGCAGCCAACAAAGGGGAGGTTATGGCTACACCTTC
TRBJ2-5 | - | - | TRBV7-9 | CASSNLEAGETQYF | TGTGCCAGCAGCAACCTAGAGGCGGGAGAGACCCAGTACTTC
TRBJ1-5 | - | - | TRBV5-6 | CASSFRRGQPQHF | TGTGCCAGCAGCTTTCGACGCGGGCAGCCCCAGCATTTT
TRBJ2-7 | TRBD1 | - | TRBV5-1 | CASSFQGDNSYEQYF | TGCGCCAGCAGCTTCCAGGGGGACAATTCCTACGAGCAGTACTTC
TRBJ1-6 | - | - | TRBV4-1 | CASSQDSVDNSPLHF | TGCGCCAGCAGCCAAGACAGCGTCGATAATTCACCCCTCCACTTT
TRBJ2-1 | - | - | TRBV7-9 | CSSSLAYLEQFF | TGTTCCAGCAGCTTGGCTTACCTTGAGCAGTTCTTC
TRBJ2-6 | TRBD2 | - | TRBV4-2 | CASSSGGGNAGANVLTF | TGTGCCAGCAGCTCCGGGGGGGGAAACGCTGGGGCCAACGTCCTGACTTTC
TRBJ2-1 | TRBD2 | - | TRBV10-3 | CAISDREGSYNEQFF | TGTGCCATCAGCGACCGGGAGGGGTCCTACAATGAGCAGTTCTTC
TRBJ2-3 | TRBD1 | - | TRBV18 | CASSPNDRVTDTQYF | TGTGCCAGCTCACCCAATGACAGGGTCACAGATACGCAGTATTTT
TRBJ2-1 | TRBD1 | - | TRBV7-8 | CASSPDRARQYEQFF | TGTGCCAGCAGCCCGGACAGGGCGCGACAATATGAGCAGTTCTTC
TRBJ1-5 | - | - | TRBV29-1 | CSVGGGSNQPQHF | TGCAGCGTTGGGGGGGGTAGCAATCAGCCCCAGCATTTT
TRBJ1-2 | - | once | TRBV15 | CATSRDSAGDYGYTF | TGTGCCACCAGCAGAGATAGTGCAGGGGACTATGGCTACACCTTC
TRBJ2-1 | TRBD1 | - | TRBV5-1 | CASSKGQGSSYNEQFF | TGCGCCAGCAGCAAGGGACAGGGGAGCTCCTACAATGAGCAGTTCTTC
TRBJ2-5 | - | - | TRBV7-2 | CASSFRVGGGGETQYF | TGTGCCAGCAGCTTCAGGGTCGGCGGTGGTGGAGAGACCCAGTACTTC
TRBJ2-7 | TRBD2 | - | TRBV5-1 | CASSISWGTSFEQYF | TGCGCCAGCAGCATATCCTGGGGGACTAGTTTCGAGCAGTACTTC
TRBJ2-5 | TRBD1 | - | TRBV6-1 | CASSEALPDRGSRETQYF | TGTGCCAGCAGTGAAGCGCTTCCGGACAGGGGATCCCGAGAGACCCAGTACTTC
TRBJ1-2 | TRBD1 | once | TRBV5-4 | CASSSWTGHLQTNYGYTF | TGTGCCAGCAGCTCTTGGACAGGACACCTTCAAACTAACTATGGCTACACCTTC
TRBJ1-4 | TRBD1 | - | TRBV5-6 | CASSLGTGINEKLFF | TGTGCCAGCAGCTTGGGGACAGGAATAAATGAAAAACTGTTTTTT
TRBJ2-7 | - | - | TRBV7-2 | CASTSTRTKGEQYF | TGTGCCAGCACCTCCACCCGGACAAAGGGCGAGCAGTACTTC
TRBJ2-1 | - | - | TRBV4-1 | CASSLAGTVYNEQFF | TGCGCCAGCAGCCTGGCGGGAACCGTCTACAATGAGCAGTTCTTC
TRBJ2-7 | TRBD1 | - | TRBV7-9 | CSSSFNPDREGYEQYF | TGTTCCAGCAGCTTCAACCCTGACAGGGAAGGCTACGAGCAGTACTTC
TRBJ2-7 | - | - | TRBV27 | CASSTFRGQSSYEQYF | TGTGCCAGCAGTACGTTCCGCGGACAGAGCTCCTACGAGCAGTACTTC
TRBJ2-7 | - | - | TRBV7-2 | CASSLPRWRQDRHEQYF | TGTGCCAGCAGTTTGCCCAGGTGGCGACAGGATCGGCACGAGCAGTACTTC
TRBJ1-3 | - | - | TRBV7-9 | CASRLVPRSSSGNTIYF | TGTGCCAGCAGACTAGTGCCGCGAAGCAGCTCTGGAAACACCATATATTTT
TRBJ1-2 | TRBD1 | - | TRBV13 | CASSPRTGAPFYGYTF | TGTGCCAGCAGCCCACGGACAGGGGCCCCCTTCTATGGCTACACCTTC
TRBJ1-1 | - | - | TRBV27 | CASTLVQNTEAFF | TGTGCCAGCACCCTAGTCCAGAACACTGAAGCTTTCTTT
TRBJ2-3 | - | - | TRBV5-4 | CASSLAYYEADTQYF | TGTGCCAGCAGCTTGGCATATTACGAGGCAGATACGCAGTATTTT
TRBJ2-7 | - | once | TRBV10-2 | CATKKGLPSYEQYF | TGCGCCACCAAAAAGGGGCTGCCCTCCTACGAGCAGTACTTC
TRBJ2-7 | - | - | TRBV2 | CASSEGATTSYEQYF | TGTGCCAGCAGTGAGGGCGCCACAACCTCCTACGAGCAGTACTTC
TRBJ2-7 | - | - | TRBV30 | CAWSPSTYEQYF | TGTGCCTGGAGTCCGAGCACCTACGAGCAGTACTTC
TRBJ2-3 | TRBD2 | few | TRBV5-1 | CASSALPGLSTDTQYF | TGCGCCAGCAGCGCCCTTCCGGGACTAAGCACAGATACGCAGTATTTT
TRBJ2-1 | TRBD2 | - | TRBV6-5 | CASSYSSGRVNEQFF | TGTGCCAGCAGTTACTCGAGCGGGAGGGTAAATGAGCAGTTCTTC
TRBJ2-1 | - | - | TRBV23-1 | CARRSGRPESEQFF | TGCGCCAGACGGAGCGGACGTCCAGAGAGTGAGCAGTTCTTC
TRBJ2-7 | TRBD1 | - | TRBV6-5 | CASSFGTGGSYEQYF | TGTGCCAGCAGCTTCGGGACAGGGGGCTCGTACGAGCAGTACTTC
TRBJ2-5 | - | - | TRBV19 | CASSMFPQGPKETQYF | TGTGCCAGTAGTATGTTCCCTCAGGGCCCTAAAGAGACCCAGTACTTC
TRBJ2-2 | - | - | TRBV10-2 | CASRGGGLLAERLNTGELFF | TGCGCCAGCAGAGGAGGGGGGCTCCTAGCGGAGCGTCTGAACACCGGGGAGCTGTTTTTT
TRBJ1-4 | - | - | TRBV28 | CASSLLGAGNEKLFF | TGTGCCAGCAGTTTACTGGGGGCGGGTAATGAAAAACTGTTTTTT
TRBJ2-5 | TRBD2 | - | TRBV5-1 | CATQGLAGGPRETQYF | TGCGCCACCCAGGGACTAGCGGGAGGGCCTAGGGAGACCCAGTACTTC
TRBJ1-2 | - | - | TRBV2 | CANKKTGANGYTF | TGTGCCAACAAGAAGACAGGAGCCAATGGCTACACCTTC
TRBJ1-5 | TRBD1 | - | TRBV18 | CASSPDRGGNQPQHF | TGTGCCAGCTCGCCGGACAGGGGGGGAAATCAGCCCCAGCATTTT
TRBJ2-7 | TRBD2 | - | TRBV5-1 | CASSGGLAGQGEQYF | TGCGCCAGCAGCGGGGGACTAGCGGGGCAAGGCGAGCAGTACTTC
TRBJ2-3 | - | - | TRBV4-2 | CASSLLSGFTNTQYF | TGTGCCAGCAGCCTCCTTAGCGGATTTACGAATACGCAGTATTTT
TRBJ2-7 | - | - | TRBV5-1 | CASSLEGHPSYEQYF | TGCGCCAGCAGCTTGGAGGGGCACCCCTCCTACGAGCAGTACTTC
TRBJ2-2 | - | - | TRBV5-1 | CASSLFTSEAGELFF | TGCGCCAGCAGCTTGTTCACCTCAGAGGCCGGGGAGCTGTTTTTT
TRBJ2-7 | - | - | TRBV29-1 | CSGTVSYEQYF | TGCAGCGGGACTGTGTCCTACGAGCAGTACTTC
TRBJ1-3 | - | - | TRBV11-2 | CASSLDLERGNTIYF | TGTGCCAGCAGCTTAGATTTGGAGAGGGGAAACACCATATATTTT
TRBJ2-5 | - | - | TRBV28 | CASSLSDSTETQYF | TGTGCCAGCAGTTTATCGGACAGTACAGAGACCCAGTACTTC